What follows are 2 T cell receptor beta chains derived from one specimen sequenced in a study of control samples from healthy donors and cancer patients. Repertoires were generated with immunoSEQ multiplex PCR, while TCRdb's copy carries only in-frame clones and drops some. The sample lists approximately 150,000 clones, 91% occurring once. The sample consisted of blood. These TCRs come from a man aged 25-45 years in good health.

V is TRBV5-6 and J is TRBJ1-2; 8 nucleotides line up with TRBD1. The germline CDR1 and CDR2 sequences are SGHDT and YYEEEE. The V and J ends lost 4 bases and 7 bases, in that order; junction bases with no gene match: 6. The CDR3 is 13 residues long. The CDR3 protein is CASSLWTGSGYTF. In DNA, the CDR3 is TGTGCCAGCAGCCTATGGACAGGGTCTGGCTACACCTTC.

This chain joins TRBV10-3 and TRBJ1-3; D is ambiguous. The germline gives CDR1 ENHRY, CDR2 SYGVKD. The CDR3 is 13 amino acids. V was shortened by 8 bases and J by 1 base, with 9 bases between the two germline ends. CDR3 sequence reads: CAIWVASGNTIYF. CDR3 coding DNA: TGTGCCATCTGGGTGGCATCTGGAAACACCATATATTTT.